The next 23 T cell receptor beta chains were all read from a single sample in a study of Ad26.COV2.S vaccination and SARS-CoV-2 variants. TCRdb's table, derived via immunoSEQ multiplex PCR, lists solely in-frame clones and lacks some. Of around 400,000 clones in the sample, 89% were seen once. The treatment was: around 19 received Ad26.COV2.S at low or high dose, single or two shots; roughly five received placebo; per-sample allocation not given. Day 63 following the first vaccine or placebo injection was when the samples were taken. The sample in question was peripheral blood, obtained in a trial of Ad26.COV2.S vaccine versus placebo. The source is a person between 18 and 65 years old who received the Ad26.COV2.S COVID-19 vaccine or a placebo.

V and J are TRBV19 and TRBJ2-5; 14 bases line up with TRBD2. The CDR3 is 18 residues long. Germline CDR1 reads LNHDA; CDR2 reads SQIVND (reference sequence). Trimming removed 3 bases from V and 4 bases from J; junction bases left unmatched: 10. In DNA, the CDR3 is TGTGCCAGTAGTATCCCGGGACTAGCGGGAGACGGCCGAGAGACCCAGTACTTC. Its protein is CASSIPGLAGDGRETQYF.

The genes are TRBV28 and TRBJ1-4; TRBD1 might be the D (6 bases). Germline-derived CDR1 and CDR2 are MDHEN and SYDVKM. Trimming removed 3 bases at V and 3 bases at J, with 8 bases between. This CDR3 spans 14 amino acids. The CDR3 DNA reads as TGTGCCAGCAGTTTCGGGGGGCCTAATGAAAAACTGTTTTTT. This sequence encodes CASSFGGPNEKLFF.

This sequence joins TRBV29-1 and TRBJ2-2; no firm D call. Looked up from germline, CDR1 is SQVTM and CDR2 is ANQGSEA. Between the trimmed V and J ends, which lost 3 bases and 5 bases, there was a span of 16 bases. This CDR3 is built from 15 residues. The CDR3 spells CSVEGPRARTGELFF. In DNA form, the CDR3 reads TGCAGCGTTGAGGGCCCAAGGGCCCGGACCGGGGAGCTGTTTTTT.

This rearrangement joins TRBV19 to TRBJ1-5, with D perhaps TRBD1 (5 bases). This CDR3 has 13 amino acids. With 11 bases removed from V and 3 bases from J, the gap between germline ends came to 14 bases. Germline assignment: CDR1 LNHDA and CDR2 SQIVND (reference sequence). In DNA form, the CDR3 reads TGTGCCTCGCTTGGGGGGGACAATCAGCCCCAGCATTTT. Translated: CASLGGDNQPQHF.

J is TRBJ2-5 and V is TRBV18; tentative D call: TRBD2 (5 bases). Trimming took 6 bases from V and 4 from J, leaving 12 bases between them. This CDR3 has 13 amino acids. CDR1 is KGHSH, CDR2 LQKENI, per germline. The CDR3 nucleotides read TGTGCCAGCTCTCCCGGTGCGGGAGAGACCCAGTACTTC. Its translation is CASSPGAGETQYF. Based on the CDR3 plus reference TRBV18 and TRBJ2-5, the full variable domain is NAGVMQNPRHLVRRRGQEARLRCSPMKGHSHVYWYRQLPEEGLKFMVYLQKENIIDESGMPKERFSAEFPKEGPSILRIQQVVRGDSAAYFCASSPGAGETQYFGPGTRLLVL.

The CDR3 protein is CASRGWRGSPDTQYF. The CDR3 DNA is TGTGCCAGCAGAGGGTGGCGCGGGAGCCCAGATACGCAGTATTTT. The chain combines TRBV2 with TRBJ2-3, with TRBD2 matching 7 bases. Germline values: CDR1 SNHLY, CDR2 FYNNEI. Trimming removed 6 bases from V and 4 bases from J; junction bases left unmatched: 10. The CDR3 has 15 amino acids.

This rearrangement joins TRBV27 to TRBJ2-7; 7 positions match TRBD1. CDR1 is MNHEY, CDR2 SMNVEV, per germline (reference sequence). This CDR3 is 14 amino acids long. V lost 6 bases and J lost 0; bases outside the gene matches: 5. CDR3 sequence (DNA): TGTGCCAGCAGCTCAGGACAGGACTCCTACGAGCAGTACTTC. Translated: CASSSGQDSYEQYF.

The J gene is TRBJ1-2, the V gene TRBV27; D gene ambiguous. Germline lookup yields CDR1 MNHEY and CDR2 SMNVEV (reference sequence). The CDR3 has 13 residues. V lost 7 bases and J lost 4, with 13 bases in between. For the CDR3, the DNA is TGTGCCAGCAAACGGGGATCGGGCTATGGCTACACCTTC. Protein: CASKRGSGYGYTF.

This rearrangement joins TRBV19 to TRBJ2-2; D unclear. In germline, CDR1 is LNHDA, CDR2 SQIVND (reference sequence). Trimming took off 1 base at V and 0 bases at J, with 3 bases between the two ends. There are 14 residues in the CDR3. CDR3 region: CASSIGTNTGELFF. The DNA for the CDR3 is TGTGCCAGTAGTATAGGGACGAACACCGGGGAGCTGTTTTTT. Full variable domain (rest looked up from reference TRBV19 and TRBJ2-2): DGGITQSPKYLFRKEGQNVTLSCEQNLNHDAMYWYRQDPGQGLRLIYYSQIVNDFQKGDIAEGYSVSREKKESFPLTVTSAQKNPTAFYLCASSIGTNTGELFFGEGSRLTVL.

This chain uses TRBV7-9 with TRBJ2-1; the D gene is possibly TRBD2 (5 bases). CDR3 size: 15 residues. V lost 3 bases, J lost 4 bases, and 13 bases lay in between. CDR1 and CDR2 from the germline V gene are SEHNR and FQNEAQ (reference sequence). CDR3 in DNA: TGTGCCAGCAGCTTCGGGCTAGCTGCGTACAATGAGCAGTTCTTC. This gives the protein CASSFGLAAYNEQFF.

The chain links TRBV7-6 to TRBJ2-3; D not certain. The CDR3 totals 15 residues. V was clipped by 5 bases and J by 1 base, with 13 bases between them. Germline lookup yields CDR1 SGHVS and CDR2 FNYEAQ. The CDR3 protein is CASSPDGVGTDTQYF. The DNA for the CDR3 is TGTGCCAGCAGCCCTGATGGAGTTGGCACAGATACGCAGTATTTT.

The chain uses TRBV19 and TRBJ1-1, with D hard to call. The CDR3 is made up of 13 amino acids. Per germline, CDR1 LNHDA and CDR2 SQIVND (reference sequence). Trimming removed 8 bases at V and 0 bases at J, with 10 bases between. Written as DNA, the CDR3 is TGTGCCAGTTCGGGCAGAATGAACACTGAAGCTTTCTTT. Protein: CASSGRMNTEAFF. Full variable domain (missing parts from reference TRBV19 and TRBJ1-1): DGGITQSPKYLFRKEGQNVTLSCEQNLNHDAMYWYRQDPGQGLRLIYYSQIVNDFQKGDIAEGYSVSREKKESFPLTVTSAQKNPTAFYLCASSGRMNTEAFFGQGTRLTVV.

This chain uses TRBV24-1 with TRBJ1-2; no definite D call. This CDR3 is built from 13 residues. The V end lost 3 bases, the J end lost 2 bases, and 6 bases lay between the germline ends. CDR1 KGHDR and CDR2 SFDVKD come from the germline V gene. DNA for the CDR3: TGTGCCACCAGTGATGGAGGGAACTATGGCTACACCTTC. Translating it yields CATSDGGNYGYTF.

CDR3 coding DNA: TGTGCCAGCAGCTTCAAGGCAGGGAGGAACACCGGGGAGCTGTTTTTT. Protein sequence: CASSFKAGRNTGELFF. This chain links TRBV11-2 with TRBJ2-2; D tentatively reads TRBD1 or TRBD2 (5 bases each). V lost 3 bases to trimming and J lost 1 base, with 12 bases between them. Germline CDR1 SGHAT, CDR2 FQNNGV. The CDR3 has 16 amino acids.

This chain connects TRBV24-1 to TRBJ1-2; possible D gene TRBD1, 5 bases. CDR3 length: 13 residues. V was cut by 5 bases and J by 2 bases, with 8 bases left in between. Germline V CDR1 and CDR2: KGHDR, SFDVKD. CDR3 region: CATSGGRNYGYTF. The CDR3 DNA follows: TGTGCCACCAGTGGGGGACGCAACTATGGCTACACCTTC.

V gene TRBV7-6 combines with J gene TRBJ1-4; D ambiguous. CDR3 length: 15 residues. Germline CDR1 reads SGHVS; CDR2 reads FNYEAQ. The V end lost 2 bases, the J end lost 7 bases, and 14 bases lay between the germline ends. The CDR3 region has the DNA TGTGCCAGCAGCTTAAGATTAGTCGGGAGTGAAAAACTGTTTTTT. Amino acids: CASSLRLVGSEKLFF.

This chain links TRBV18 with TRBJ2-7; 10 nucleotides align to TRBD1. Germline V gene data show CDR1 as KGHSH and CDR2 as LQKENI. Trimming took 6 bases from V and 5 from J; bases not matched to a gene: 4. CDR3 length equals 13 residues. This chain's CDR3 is CASSRDRGNEQYF. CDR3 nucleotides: TGTGCCAGCTCCCGGGACAGGGGCAACGAGCAGTACTTC. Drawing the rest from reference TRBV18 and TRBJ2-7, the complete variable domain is NAGVMQNPRHLVRRRGQEARLRCSPMKGHSHVYWYRQLPEEGLKFMVYLQKENIIDESGMPKERFSAEFPKEGPSILRIQQVVRGDSAAYFCASSRDRGNEQYFGPGTRLTVT.

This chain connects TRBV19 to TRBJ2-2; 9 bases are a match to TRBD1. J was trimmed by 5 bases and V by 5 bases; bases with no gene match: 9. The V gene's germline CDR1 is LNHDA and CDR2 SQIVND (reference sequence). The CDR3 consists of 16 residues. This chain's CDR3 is CASSDPGQGGTGELFF. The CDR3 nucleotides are TGTGCCAGTAGTGATCCGGGACAGGGAGGTACCGGGGAGCTGTTTTTT.

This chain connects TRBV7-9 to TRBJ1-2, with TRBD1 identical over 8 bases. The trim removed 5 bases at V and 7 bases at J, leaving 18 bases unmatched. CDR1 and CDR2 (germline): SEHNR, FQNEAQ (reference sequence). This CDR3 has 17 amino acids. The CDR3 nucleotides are TGTGCCAGCAGCACCAGCCCGGGACAGGCTGCGCTTGGTGGCTACACCTTC. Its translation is CASSTSPGQAALGGYTF.

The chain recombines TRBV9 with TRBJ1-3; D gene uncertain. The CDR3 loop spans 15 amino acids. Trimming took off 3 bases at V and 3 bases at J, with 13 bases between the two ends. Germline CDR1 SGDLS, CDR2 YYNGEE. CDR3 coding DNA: TGTGCCAGCAGCGCTCAGGTTTTCCTTGGAAACACCATATATTTT. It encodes CASSAQVFLGNTIYF.

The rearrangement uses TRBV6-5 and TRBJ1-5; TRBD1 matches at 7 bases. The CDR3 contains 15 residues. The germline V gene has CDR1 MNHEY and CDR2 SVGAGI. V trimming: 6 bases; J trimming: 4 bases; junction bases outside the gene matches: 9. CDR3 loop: CASSPGQGVNQPQHF. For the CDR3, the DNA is TGTGCCAGCAGCCCGGGGCAGGGGGTGAATCAGCCCCAGCATTTT.

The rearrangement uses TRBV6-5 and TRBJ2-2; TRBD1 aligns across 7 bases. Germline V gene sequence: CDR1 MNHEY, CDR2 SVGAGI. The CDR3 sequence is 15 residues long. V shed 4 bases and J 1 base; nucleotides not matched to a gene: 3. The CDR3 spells CASSWGTVNTGELFF. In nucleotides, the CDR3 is TGTGCCAGCAGTTGGGGGACAGTGAACACCGGGGAGCTGTTTTTT.

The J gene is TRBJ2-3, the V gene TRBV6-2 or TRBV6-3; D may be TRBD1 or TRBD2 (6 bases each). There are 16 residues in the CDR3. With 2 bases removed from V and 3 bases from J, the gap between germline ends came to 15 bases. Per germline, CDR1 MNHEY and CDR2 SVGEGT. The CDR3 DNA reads TGTGCCAGCAGTTACACTTGGGGGGCAGTGACAGATACGCAGTATTTT. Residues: CASSYTWGAVTDTQYF.